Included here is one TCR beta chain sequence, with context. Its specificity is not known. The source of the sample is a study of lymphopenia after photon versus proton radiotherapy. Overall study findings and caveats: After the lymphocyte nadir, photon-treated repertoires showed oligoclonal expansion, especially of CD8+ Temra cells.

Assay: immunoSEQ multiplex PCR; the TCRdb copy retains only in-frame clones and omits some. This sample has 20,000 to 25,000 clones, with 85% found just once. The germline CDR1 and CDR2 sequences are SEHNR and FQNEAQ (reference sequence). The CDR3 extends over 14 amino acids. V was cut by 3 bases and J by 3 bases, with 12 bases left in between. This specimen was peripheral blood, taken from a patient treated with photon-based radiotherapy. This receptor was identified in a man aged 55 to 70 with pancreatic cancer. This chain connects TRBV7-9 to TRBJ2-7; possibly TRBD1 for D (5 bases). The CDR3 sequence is CASSFTDTYYEQYF. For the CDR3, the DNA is TGTGCCAGCAGCTTCACGGACACCTACTACGAGCAGTACTTC.